The next 3 T cell receptor beta chains were all read from a single sample in a study of identical twins. Using its own MiXCR run on the 5' RACE reads, TCRdb lists one record per CDR3 protein. The data hold 1.5 million to 2 million distinct CDR3 sequences, with around 33% observed a single time. Sequencing was performed on cord blood. These receptors all come from a newborn girl in good health.

This clonotype was observed a handful of times. This chain joins TRBV15 and TRBJ2-4; TRBD2 matches at 8 bases. The CDR3 runs to 17 residues. After removal of 5 bases from V and 7 bases from J, the junction contained 16 bases not matched to a gene. The germline V gene has CDR1 LNHNV and CDR2 YYDKDF (reference sequence). CDR3 DNA: TGTGCCACCAGCCGAGTTTTGACCGGGACGGGGGGGAACATTCAGTACTTC. Its protein product is CATSRVLTGTGGNIQYF.

V and J are TRBV5-1 and TRBJ2-7; 10 bases line up with TRBD2. The ends lost 1 base at V and 3 bases at J; junction bases unmatched: 7. The germline V gene encodes CDR1 SGHRS and CDR2 YFSETQ. This CDR3 comprises 16 residues. The CDR3 loop reads CASSLWASGRFYEQYF. DNA for the CDR3: TGCGCCAGCAGCTTGTGGGCTAGCGGGAGATTCTACGAGCAGTACTTC.

This clonotype has a count of ten or more. The DNA for the CDR3 is TGTGCCAGCAGCCAAGACCTGGTAGCGAATGAGCAGTTCTTC. Encoded protein: CASSQDLVANEQFF. The chain joins TRBV4-2 to TRBJ2-1, with a tentative D call TRBD2 (5 bases). Trimming removed 0 bases at V and 7 bases at J, with 10 bases between. The germline V gene encodes CDR1 LGHNA and CDR2 YNFKEQ. This CDR3 has 14 amino acids.